The 12 T cell receptor beta chains given below trace back to one sample, sequenced in a study of CD8 T cells in ankylosing spondylitis. Each CDR3 protein is one row after TCRdb ran MiXCR on the 5' RACE reads. The table has some 290,000 distinct CDR3 sequences, 20% seen once. Sequencing input: blood, either unsorted or a sorted T cell fraction (not recorded which). The receptors stem from a male donor with ankylosing spondylitis or in good health (not recorded which).

This clonotype was detected only a few times. The chain employs TRBV3-1 and TRBJ1-3, with unresolved D. The V end was cut by 1 base, the J end by 5 bases, with 6 bases between. The V gene's germline CDR1 is LGHDT and CDR2 YNNKEL (reference sequence). This CDR3 has 13 residues. In nucleotides, the CDR3 is TGTGCCAGCAGCCAAGGTCGGAGAAACACCATATATTTT. Encoded protein: CASSQGRRNTIYF.

J is TRBJ2-5 and V is TRBV20-1, with D possibly TRBD2 on 6 matching bases. The CDR3 runs to 12 residues. The V gene's germline CDR1 is DFQATT and CDR2 SNEGSKA (reference sequence). Trimming stripped 3 bases from V and 2 bases from J, with 7 bases between. The CDR3 protein is CSASRGQETQYF. The CDR3 region has the DNA TGCAGTGCTAGCCGGGGGCAAGAGACCCAGTACTTC.

This rearrangement joins TRBV20-1 to TRBJ2-7; tentatively, D is TRBD1 or TRBD2 (6 bases each). The germline V gene has CDR1 DFQATT and CDR2 SNEGSKA (reference sequence). The CDR3 runs to 13 residues. Trimming shortened V by 3 bases and J by 5 bases, and 14 bases separated the two germline ends. The CDR3 DNA is TGCAGTGCTAGGAGGGGGGTTAAGGACGAGCAGTACGTC. It specifies CSARRGVKDEQYV.

A few counts support this clonotype. This chain uses TRBV19 with TRBJ2-4; 11 bases fit TRBD2. Germline-derived CDR1 and CDR2 are LNHDA and SQIVND (reference sequence). CDR3 length equals 14 residues. J gave up 8 bases and V 6 bases, and 6 bases lay outside the gene matches. The DNA for the CDR3 is TGTGCCAGTAGACTAACTAGCGGGAGTTACATTCAGTACTTC. It yields the protein CASRLTSGSYIQYF.

V gene TRBV7-6 combines with J gene TRBJ2-1; 13 bases align to TRBD2. CDR3 length: 17 residues. Germline V CDR1 and CDR2: SGHVS, FNYEAQ. V dropped 1 base and J dropped 1; count of bases not matched to a gene: 1. The CDR3 loop reads CASSLELAGGSYNEQFF. CDR3 nucleotides: TGTGCCAGCAGCTTAGAACTAGCGGGAGGGTCCTACAATGAGCAGTTCTTC.

The chain has TRBV4-1 and TRBJ1-3; 9 bases agree with TRBD1. Germline values: CDR1 MGHRA, CDR2 YSYEKL. There are 16 residues in the CDR3. V trimming: 3 bases; J trimming: 6 bases; junction bases outside the gene matches: 9. CDR3 sequence: CASSHPWDRVENTIYF. Written as DNA, the CDR3 is TGCGCCAGCAGCCACCCTTGGGACAGGGTGGAAAACACCATATATTTT.

V usage is TRBV12-3 or TRBV12-4 and J usage is TRBJ2-5; D might be TRBD1 or TRBD2, each matching 6 bases. The length of the CDR3 is 14 residues. V shed 0 bases and J shed 3 bases, with 8 bases lying between them. The CDR3 spells CASSLAGGEETQYF. The CDR3 nucleotides are TGTGCCAGCAGTTTAGCCGGGGGCGAAGAGACCCAGTACTTC.

This chain uses TRBV4-1 with TRBJ2-1; D call uncertain. V was clipped by 0 bases and J by 9 bases, with 12 bases between them. CDR1 is MGHRA and CDR2 is YSYEKL in the germline V gene. The CDR3 length is 14 residues. The CDR3 protein is CASSQEQLGFEQFF. CDR3 in DNA: TGCGCCAGCAGCCAAGAACAGTTAGGATTTGAGCAGTTCTTC.

The gene calls are TRBV6-5 and TRBJ2-3; no reliable D call. Germline V gene data show CDR1 as MNHEY and CDR2 as SVGAGI. Trimming removed 0 bases at V and 1 base at J, with 20 bases between. CDR3 size: 19 residues. CDR3 sequence (DNA): TGTGCCAGCAGTTACTCGTCTACTCAGCGAGGTTCCGGCACAGATACGCAGTATTTT. Its translation is CASSYSSTQRGSGTDTQYF.

The chain carries TRBV3-1 and TRBJ1-5, with 8 bases identical to TRBD1. The CDR3 contains 15 residues. The junction had 10 bases not matched to a gene; V was cut back by 5 bases and J by 7 bases. Germline values: CDR1 LGHDT, CDR2 YNNKEL (reference sequence). As DNA, the CDR3 is TGTGCCAGCAGCTACGGACAGGGAAGAGGCCAGCCCCAGCATTTT. This translates into CASSYGQGRGQPQHF.

This clonotype was recorded a few times. J is TRBJ2-1 and V is TRBV2; D is undetermined. Germline assignment: CDR1 SNHLY and CDR2 FYNNEI. V shed 4 bases and J shed 4 bases, with 14 bases lying between them. This CDR3 contains 15 residues. The CDR3: CASSAELNLYNEQFF. CDR3 coding DNA: TGTGCCAGCAGTGCTGAGCTTAACCTTTACAATGAGCAGTTCTTC. Full variable domain (rest looked up from reference TRBV2 and TRBJ2-1): EPEVTQTPSHQVTQMGQEVILRCVPISNHLYFYWYRQILGQKVEFLVSFYNNEISEKSEIFDDQFSVERPDGSNFTLKIRSTKLEDSAMYFCASSAELNLYNEQFFGPGTRLTVL.

This clonotype was detected a few times. The chain combines TRBV28 with TRBJ2-5; 8 bases are shared with TRBD2. Germline V gene lookup returns CDR1 MDHEN and CDR2 SYDVKM. Trimming removed 8 bases from V and 1 base from J; junction bases left unmatched: 12. This CDR3 has 16 amino acids. The CDR3 DNA reads TGTGCCAGCGGTCTGGCGGGGGGCAACCTCCAAGAGACCCAGTACTTC. Translated, it gives CASGLAGGNLQETQYF. Full variable domain (rest looked up from reference TRBV28 and TRBJ2-5): DVKVTQSSRYLVKRTGEKVFLECVQDMDHENMFWYRQDPGLGLRLIYFSYDVKMKEKGDIPEGYSVSREKKERFSLILESASTNQTSMYLCASGLAGGNLQETQYFGPGTRLLVL.